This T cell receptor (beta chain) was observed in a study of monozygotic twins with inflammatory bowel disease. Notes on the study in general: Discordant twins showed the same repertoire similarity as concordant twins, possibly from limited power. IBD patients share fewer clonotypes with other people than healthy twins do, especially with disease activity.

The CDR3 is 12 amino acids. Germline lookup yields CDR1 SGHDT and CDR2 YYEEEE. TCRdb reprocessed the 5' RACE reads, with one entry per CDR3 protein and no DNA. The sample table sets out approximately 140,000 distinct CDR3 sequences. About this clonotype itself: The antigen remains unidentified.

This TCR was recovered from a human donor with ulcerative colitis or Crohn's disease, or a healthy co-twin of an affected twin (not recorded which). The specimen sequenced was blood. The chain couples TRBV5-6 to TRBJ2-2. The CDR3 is CASRRVVGELFF.